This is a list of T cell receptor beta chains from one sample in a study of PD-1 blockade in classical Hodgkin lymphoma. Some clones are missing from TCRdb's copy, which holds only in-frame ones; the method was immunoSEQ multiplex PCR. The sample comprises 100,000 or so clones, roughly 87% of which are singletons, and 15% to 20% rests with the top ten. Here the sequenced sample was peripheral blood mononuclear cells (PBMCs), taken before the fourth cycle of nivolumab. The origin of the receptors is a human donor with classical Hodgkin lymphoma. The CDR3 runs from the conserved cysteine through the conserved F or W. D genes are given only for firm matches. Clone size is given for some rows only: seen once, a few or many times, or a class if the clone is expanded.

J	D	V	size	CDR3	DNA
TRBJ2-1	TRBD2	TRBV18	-	CASSPPGLASGAYNEQFF	TGTGCCAGCTCACCACCGGGCCTTGCTAGCGGGGCCTACAATGAGCAGTTCTTC
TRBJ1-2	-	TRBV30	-	CAWSGGVNYGYTF	TGTGCCTGGAGTGGGGGGGTTAACTATGGCTACACCTTC
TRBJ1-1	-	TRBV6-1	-	CASSGLQRGTSGPNTEAFF	TGTGCCAGCAGTGGGTTACAGCGGGGTACGAGTGGACCCAACACTGAAGCTTTCTTT
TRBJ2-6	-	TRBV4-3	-	CASSQGLGPGANVLTF	TGCGCCAGCAGCCAAGGGCTGGGGCCTGGGGCCAACGTCCTGACTTTC
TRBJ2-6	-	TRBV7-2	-	CASSPVVRGANVLTF	TGTGCCAGCAGCCCCGTTGTCCGCGGGGCCAACGTCCTGACTTTC
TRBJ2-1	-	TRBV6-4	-	CASSDSERTQEFF	TGTGCCAGCAGTGACTCCGAAAGAACCCAGGAGTTCTTC
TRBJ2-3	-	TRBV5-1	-	CASSLGQSLSTDTQYF	TGCGCCAGCAGCCTCGGACAGAGCCTTAGCACAGATACGCAGTATTTT
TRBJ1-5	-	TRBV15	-	CATSTRGRNQPQHF	TGTGCCACCAGCACCCGGGGGAGGAATCAGCCCCAGCATTTT
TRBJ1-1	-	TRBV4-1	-	CASSQDGSLNTEAFF	TGCGCCAGCAGCCAAGATGGCAGCTTGAACACTGAAGCTTTCTTT
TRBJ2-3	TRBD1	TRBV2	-	CASSGQGGTQYF	TGTGCCAGCAGCGGACAGGGAGGTACGCAGTATTTT
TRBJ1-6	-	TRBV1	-	CTSSRKQGSWALHF	TGCACCAGCAGCCGTAAACAGGGTTCGTGGGCCCTCCACTTT
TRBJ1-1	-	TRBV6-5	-	CASSSGTGEAFF	TGTGCCAGCAGTTCTGGTACCGGTGAAGCTTTCTTT
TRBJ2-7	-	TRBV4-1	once	CASSHPGQTLYEQYF	TGCGCCAGCAGCCATCCCGGACAGACCCTCTACGAGCAGTACTTC
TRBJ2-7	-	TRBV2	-	CASDGTPYEQYF	TGTGCCAGCGACGGTACCCCCTACGAGCAGTACTTC
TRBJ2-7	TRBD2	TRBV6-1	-	CASSEGAGNPYEQYF	TGTGCCAGCAGTGAGGGAGCGGGAAATCCCTACGAGCAGTACTTC
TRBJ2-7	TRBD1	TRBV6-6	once	CASRHSGTGSSEQYF	TGTGCCAGCAGACACTCCGGGACAGGGTCTAGCGAGCAGTACTTC